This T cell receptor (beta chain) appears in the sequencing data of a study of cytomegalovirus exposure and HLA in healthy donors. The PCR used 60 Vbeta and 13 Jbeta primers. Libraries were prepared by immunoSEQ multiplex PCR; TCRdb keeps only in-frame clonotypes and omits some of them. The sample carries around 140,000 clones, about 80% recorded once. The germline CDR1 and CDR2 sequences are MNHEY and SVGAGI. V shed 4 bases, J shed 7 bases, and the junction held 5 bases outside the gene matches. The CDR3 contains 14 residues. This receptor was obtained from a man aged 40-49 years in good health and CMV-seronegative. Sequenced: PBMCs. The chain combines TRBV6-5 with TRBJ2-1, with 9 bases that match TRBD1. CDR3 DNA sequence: TGTGCCAGCAGTTCACAGGGGGCAAAAAATGAGCAGTTCTTC. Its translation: CASSSQGAKNEQFF.